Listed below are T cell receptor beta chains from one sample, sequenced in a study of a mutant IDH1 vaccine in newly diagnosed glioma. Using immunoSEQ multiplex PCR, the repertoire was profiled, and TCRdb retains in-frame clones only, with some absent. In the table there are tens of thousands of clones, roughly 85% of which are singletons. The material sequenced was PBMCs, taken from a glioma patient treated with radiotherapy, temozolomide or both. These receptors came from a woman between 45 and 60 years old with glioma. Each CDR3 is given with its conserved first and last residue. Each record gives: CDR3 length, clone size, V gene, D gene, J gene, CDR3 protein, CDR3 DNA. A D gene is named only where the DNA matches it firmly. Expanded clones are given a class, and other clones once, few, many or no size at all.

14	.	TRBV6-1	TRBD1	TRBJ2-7	CASRETGTPNEQYF	TGTGCCAGCAGGGAGACAGGGACCCCCAACGAGCAGTACTTC
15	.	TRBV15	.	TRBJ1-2	CATSGPVGAAYGYTF	TGTGCCACCAGCGGACCCGTAGGGGCGGCCTATGGCTACACCTTC
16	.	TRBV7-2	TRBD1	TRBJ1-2	CASSPGTGITNYGYTF	TGTGCCAGCAGCCCGGGGACAGGAATTACTAACTATGGCTACACCTTC
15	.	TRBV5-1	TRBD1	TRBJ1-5	CASSSGTGDNQPQHF	TGCGCCAGCAGCTCCGGGACAGGGGACAATCAGCCCCAGCATTTT
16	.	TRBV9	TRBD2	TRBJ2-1	CASSVEASGGAHEQFF	TGTGCCAGCAGCGTAGAGGCAAGCGGGGGGGCCCATGAGCAGTTCTTC
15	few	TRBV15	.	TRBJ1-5	CATSRDPSSNQPQHF	TGTGCCACCAGCAGAGATCCTTCGAGCAATCAGCCCCAGCATTTT
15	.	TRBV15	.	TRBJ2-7	CATSRDLLLSGEQYF	TGTGCCACCAGCAGAGATCTTCTACTCTCGGGCGAGCAGTACTTC
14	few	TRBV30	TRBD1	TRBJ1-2	CASGQGPSSAGYTF	TGTGCCTCGGGACAGGGGCCATCTTCAGCGGGCTACACCTTC
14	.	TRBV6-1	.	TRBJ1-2	CASSESGRDYGYTF	TGTGCCAGCAGTGAATCCGGTAGAGACTATGGCTACACCTTC
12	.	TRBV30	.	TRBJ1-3	CAWSVPPNTIYF	TGTGCCTGGAGTGTACCTCCAAACACCATATATTTT
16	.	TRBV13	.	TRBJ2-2	CASSLDQYANTGELFF	TGTGCCAGCAGCTTAGATCAGTATGCGAACACCGGGGAGCTGTTTTTT
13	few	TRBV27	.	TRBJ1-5	CATGGTSNQPQHF	TGTGCCACCGGGGGGACCAGCAATCAGCCCCAGCATTTT
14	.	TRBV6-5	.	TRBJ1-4	CASTSLVTNEKLFF	TGTGCCAGCACCTCTTTAGTGACTAATGAAAAACTGTTTTTT
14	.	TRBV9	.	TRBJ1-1	CASSAGGFATEAFF	TGTGCCAGCAGCGCCGGCGGGTTTGCAACTGAAGCTTTCTTT
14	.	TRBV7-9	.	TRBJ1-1	CASSFGGAGTEAFF	TGTGCCAGCAGCTTTGGGGGGGCTGGCACTGAAGCTTTCTTT
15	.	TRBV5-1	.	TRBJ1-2	CASSLGAGGQRGYTF	TGCGCCAGCAGCCTCGGCGCGGGAGGGCAGCGAGGCTACACCTTC
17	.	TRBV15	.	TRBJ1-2	CATSRDLETGLNYGYTF	TGTGCCACCAGCAGAGATCTAGAAACGGGGTTAAACTATGGCTACACCTTC
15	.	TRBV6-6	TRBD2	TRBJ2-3	CASRPQGGGADTQYF	TGTGCCAGCAGGCCCCAGGGCGGGGGGGCAGATACGCAGTATTTT
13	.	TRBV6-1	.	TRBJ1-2	CARRAGGGYGYTF	TGTGCCAGAAGGGCGGGGGGGGGCTATGGCTACACCTTC
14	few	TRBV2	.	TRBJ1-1	CASSEDRTRPEAFF	TGTGCCAGCAGTGAAGACAGGACGAGACCTGAAGCTTTCTTT
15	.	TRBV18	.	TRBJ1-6	CASSPGTPDNSPLHF	TGTGCCAGCTCACCTGGGACACCTGATAATTCACCCCTCCACTTT
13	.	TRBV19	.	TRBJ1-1	CASSSHPNTEAFF	TGTGCCAGTAGTTCACACCCAAACACTGAAGCTTTCTTT
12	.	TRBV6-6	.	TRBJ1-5	CASSSPTSPQHF	TGTGCCAGCAGTTCCCCCACCAGTCCCCAGCATTTT
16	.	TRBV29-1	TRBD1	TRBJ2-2	CSVVTGGALDTGELFF	TGCAGCGTTGTGACAGGGGGCGCTTTAGACACCGGGGAGCTGTTTTTT
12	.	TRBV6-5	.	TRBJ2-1	CASSNLNNEQFF	TGTGCCAGCAGCAACTTAAACAATGAGCAGTTCTTC
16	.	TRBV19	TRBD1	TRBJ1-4	CASSQERGLRGEKLFF	TGTGCCAGTAGCCAGGAGAGGGGGCTGCGGGGTGAAAAACTGTTTTTT
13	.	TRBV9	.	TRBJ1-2	CASSAGGVSDYTF	TGTGCCAGCAGCGCGGGGGGGGTCTCTGACTACACCTTC
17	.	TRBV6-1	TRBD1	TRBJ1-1	CASSEAPGQGKVAEAFF	TGTGCCAGCAGTGAAGCGCCGGGACAGGGGAAGGTCGCTGAAGCTTTCTTT
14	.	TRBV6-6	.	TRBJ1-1	CASSLLRMDTEAFF	TGTGCCAGCAGCCTCCTTAGAATGGACACTGAAGCTTTCTTT
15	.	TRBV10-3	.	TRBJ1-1	CAIRGGGGLNTEAFF	TGTGCCATCAGGGGAGGGGGGGGCCTGAACACTGAAGCTTTCTTT
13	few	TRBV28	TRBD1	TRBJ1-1	CASSRQGWTEAFF	TGTGCCAGCAGCCGACAGGGGTGGACTGAAGCTTTCTTT
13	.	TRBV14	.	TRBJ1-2	CASSQDLGGGYTF	TGTGCCAGCAGCCAAGATCTAGGAGGGGGCTACACCTTC
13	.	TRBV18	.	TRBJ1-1	CASSPEVNTEAFF	TGTGCCAGCTCACCGGAGGTGAACACTGAAGCTTTCTTT
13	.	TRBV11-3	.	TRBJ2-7	CASRGVGPYEQYF	TGTGCCAGCAGAGGGGTAGGCCCCTACGAGCAGTACTTC
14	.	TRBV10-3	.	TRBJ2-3	CAIGAGKSVGGQYF	TGTGCCATCGGAGCTGGAAAGTCCGTGGGGGGGCAGTATTTT
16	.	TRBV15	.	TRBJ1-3	CATSRALVGAGNTIYF	TGTGCCACCAGCAGAGCTCTGGTAGGGGCTGGAAACACCATATATTTT
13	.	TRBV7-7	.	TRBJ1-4	CASSSGTGEKLFF	TGTGCCAGCAGCTCAGGAACCGGGGAAAAACTGTTTTTT
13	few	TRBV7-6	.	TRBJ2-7	CASSSPLVREQYF	TGTGCCAGCAGCTCCCCCTTAGTTCGCGAGCAGTACTTC
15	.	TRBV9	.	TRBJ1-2	CASSVGSHTRPGYTF	TGTGCCAGCAGCGTAGGATCACACACTCGACCTGGCTACACCTTC
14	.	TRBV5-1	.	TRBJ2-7	CASSSSNPRNEQYF	TGCGCCAGCAGCTCCTCCAATCCAAGAAACGAGCAGTACTTC
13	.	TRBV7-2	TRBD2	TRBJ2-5	CASSLSGGETQYF	TGTGCCAGCAGCCTTAGCGGGGGTGAGACCCAGTACTTC
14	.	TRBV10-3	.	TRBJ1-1	CAISEERMNTEAFF	TGTGCCATCAGTGAAGAACGGATGAACACTGAAGCTTTCTTT
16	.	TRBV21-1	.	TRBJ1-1	CASSQGEQDGDTEAFF	TGTGCCAGCAGCCAAGGGGAGCAGGACGGGGACACTGAAGCTTTCTTT
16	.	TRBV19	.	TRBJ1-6	CASSMAVYSYNSPLHF	TGTGCCAGTAGTATGGCCGTATACTCCTATAATTCACCCCTCCACTTT
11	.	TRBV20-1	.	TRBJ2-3	CSANREDTQYF	TGCAGTGCCAACAGGGAAGATACGCAGTATTTT
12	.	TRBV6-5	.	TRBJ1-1	CASSWGGTEAFF	TGTGCCAGCAGCTGGGGAGGCACTGAAGCTTTCTTT
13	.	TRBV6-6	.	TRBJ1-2	CASRDAGGGGYTF	TGTGCCAGTCGCGACGCGGGGGGCGGTGGCTACACCTTC
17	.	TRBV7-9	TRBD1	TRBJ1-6	CASSLGPDRSDNSPLHF	TGTGCCAGCAGCTTGGGACCGGACAGGAGTGATAATTCACCCCTCCACTTT
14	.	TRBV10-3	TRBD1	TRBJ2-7	CAISQGGQGYEQYF	TGTGCCATCAGTCAAGGCGGACAGGGGTACGAGCAGTACTTC
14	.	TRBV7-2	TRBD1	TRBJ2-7	CASSLGDRGYEQYF	TGTGCCAGCAGCTTAGGAGACAGGGGCTACGAGCAGTACTTC
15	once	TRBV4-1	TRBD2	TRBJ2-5	CASSREGRVGETQYF	TGCGCCAGCAGCCGGGAGGGGCGGGTAGGAGAGACCCAGTACTTC
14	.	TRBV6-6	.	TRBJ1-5	CASSYQDSNQPQHF	TGTGCCAGCAGTTACCAGGATAGCAATCAGCCCCAGCATTTT
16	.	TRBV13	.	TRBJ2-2	CASSRFTTETTGELFF	TGTGCCAGCAGCCGTTTTACTACAGAGACCACCGGGGAGCTGTTTTTT
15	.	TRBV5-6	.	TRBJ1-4	CASSLGGGTNEKLFF	TGTGCCAGCAGCTTGGGCGGGGGAACTAATGAAAAACTGTTTTTT